The entry below gives a single T cell receptor beta chain sequence along with its context. Antigen: not known. Germline V lookup: CDR1 ENHRY, CDR2 SYGVKD. Deletions cut 5 bases from V and 1 base from J, with 9 bases between. The CDR3 is made up of 14 amino acids. Researchers prepared the TCRbeta library using unique molecular identifiers, the study reports. MiXCR, run by TCRdb on the PCR reads, gives a single entry per CDR3 protein. There are roughly 570,000 distinct CDR3 sequences in the sample; roughly a quarter occur only once, and about 35% lies in the top ten. The data originate from a study of T-cell reconstitution after alpha-beta-depleted transplantation in children. Study-wide results and caveats: The main origin of T-cell counts and diversity one year after transplant was newly produced T cells. Reportedly, alpha-beta T cells present about two months post-transplant originated from several hundred expanded clones of graft origin. Where some patients showed high TCRbeta diversity at day 60, it came from recipient T cells and thymic progenitors that had survived.

The specimen comprised PBMCs, sampled before TCRalphabeta/CD19-depleted stem cell transplant. The sequence came from a boy less than two years old with Wiskott-Aldrich syndrome, due to receive a stem cell transplant. The rearrangement links TRBV10-3 to TRBJ2-1, with D possibly being TRBD1 (5 bases). CDR3 loop: CAISRGRSYNEQFF. Here the CDR3 DNA reads TGTGCCATCAGTAGGGGTAGGTCCTACAATGAGCAGTTCTTC.